The sequence of this TCR beta chain was determined in a study of cytomegalovirus exposure and HLA in healthy donors. The primer mix had 60 Vbeta and 13 Jbeta primers. Sequencing was performed with immunoSEQ multiplex PCR; in TCRdb, only in-frame clones are kept and a portion is missing. The table shows over 130,000 clones, with roughly 65% occurring only once. Study-level results: Reported findings show TCR beta sequences accurately forecast HLA-A and HLA-B alleles in most subjects. In a later analysis, most CMV-associated TCR beta chains appeared HLA-restricted. Three CMV-associated chains proved CMV antigen-specific in vitro. Certain indistinguishable V segments, among them TRBV6-2 and TRBV6-3, were excluded.

This clone showed up just once. Its target is not known. Looked up from germline, CDR1 is MNHNS and CDR2 is SASEGT. The J segment lost 2 bases and the V segment lost 1 base, leaving 6 bases of the junction unmatched. The CDR3 consists of 16 residues. This TCR was sampled from a woman under 40 in good health and CMV-seronegative. Sequencing used PBMCs. This sequence joins TRBV6-1 and TRBJ2-7; 9 nucleotides agree with TRBD1. Here the CDR3 reads CASSEGGTGRTYEQYF. DNA for the CDR3: TGTGCCAGCAGTGAAGGGGGGACAGGGCGTACCTACGAGCAGTACTTC.